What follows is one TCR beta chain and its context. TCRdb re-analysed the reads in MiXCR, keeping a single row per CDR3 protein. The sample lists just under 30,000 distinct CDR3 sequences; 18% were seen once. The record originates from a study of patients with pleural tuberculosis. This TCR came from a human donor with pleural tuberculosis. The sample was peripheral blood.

CDR3: CASSSAGLGSYADTQYF. CDR3 coding DNA: TGTGCCAGTAGTTCGGCCGGTTTGGGGTCGTACGCAGATACGCAGTATTTT. The chain links TRBV19 to TRBJ2-3; D gene ambiguous. V dropped 5 bases and J dropped 4 bases, with 22 bases sitting between them. Germline V gene lookup returns CDR1 LNHDA and CDR2 SQIVND (reference sequence). The CDR3 loop spans 17 amino acids.